This entry is about one T cell receptor beta chain. Its antigen is still unknown. A read error is possible here, since a much larger clone lies one base away. This specimen comes from a study of read filtering for tumor transcriptome and immune sequencing. Broader study findings: Without single-read clonotypes, shared clonotype proportions correlated more between IR-seq and RNA-seq.

Germline CDR1 reads SQVTM; CDR2 reads ANQGSEA. The CDR3 sequence is 14 residues long. Molecular barcoded adaptors covering alpha/delta and beta/gamma chains were used on about 390 ng RNA. From the reads, TCRdb called clonotypes with MiXCR, one entry per CDR3 protein. The sample yields 40,000 or so distinct CDR3 sequences, roughly an eighth seen once. The sequencing input was a population of CD138-negative cells sorted from bone marrow. The V gene is TRBV29-1, the J gene TRBJ2-1; tentative D call: TRBD2 (6 bases). The sequence derives from a donor aged 40 or over with multiple myeloma. The CDR3 is CSVGGGLEAYEQSF. DNA for the CDR3: TGCAGCGTGGGGGGTGGCCTGGAGGCCTACGAGCAGTCCTTC.